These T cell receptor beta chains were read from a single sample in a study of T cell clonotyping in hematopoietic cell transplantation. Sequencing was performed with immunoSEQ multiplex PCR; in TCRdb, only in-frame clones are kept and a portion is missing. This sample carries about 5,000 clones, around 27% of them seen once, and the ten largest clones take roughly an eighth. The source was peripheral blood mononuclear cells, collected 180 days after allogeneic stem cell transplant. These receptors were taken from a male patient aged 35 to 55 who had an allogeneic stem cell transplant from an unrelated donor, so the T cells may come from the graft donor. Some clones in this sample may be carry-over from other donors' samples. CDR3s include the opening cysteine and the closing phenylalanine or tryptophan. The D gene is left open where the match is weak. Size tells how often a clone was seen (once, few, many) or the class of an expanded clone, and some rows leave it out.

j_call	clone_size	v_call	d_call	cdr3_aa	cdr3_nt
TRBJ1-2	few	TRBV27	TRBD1	CASGFRDRAGYTF	TGTGCCAGCGGTTTCCGGGACAGGGCCGGCTACACCTTC
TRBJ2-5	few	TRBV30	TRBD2	CACSRGGKTQYF	TGTGCCTGTTCCCGGGGAGGGAAGACCCAGTACTTC
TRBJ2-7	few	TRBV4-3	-	CASSQDLGIPSYEQYF	TGCGCCAGCAGCCAAGATCTAGGGATTCCGTCCTACGAGCAGTACTTC
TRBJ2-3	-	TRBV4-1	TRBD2	CASSPTTSGDTDTQYF	TGCGCCAGCAGCCCTACGACTAGCGGGGACACAGATACGCAGTATTTT
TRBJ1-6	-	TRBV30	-	CAWSVGEAGLISPLHF	TGTGCCTGGAGTGTGGGAGAGGCAGGGCTCATTTCACCCCTCCACTTT
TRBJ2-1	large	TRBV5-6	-	CASNPWGERDEQFF	TGTGCCAGCAACCCCTGGGGAGAGCGAGATGAGCAGTTCTTC
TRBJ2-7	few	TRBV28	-	CASSSSSYEQYF	TGTGCCAGCAGTTCCTCCTCCTACGAGCAGTACTTC
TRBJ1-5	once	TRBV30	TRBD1	CAWSVRGGARQPQHF	TGTGCCTGGAGTGTAAGAGGGGGCGCCAGGCAGCCCCAGCATTTT
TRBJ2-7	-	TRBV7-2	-	CASGTEVGDDEQYF	TGTGCCAGCGGTACGGAGGTCGGCGACGACGAGCAGTACTTC
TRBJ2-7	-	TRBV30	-	CAWSVGSEQYF	TGTGCCTGGAGTGTAGGTTCCGAGCAGTACTTC
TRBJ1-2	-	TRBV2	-	CASSPSPSYGYTF	TGTGCCAGCAGCCCTTCCCCCTCCTATGGCTACACCTTC
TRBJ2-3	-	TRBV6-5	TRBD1	CASSWDRGDTQYF	TGTGCCAGCAGCTGGGACAGGGGGGATACGCAGTATTTT
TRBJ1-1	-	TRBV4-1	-	CASSQVRTNINTEAFF	TGCGCCAGCAGCCAAGTAAGGACTAACATTAACACTGAAGCTTTCTTT
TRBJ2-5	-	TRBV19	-	CASGGETQYF	TGTGCCAGTGGGGGAGAGACCCAGTACTTC
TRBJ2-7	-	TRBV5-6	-	CASSRGASREQYF	TGTGCCAGCAGCCGGGGGGCCTCTCGGGAGCAGTACTTC
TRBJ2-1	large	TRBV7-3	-	CASSYGNNEQFF	TGTGCCAGCAGCTACGGTAACAATGAGCAGTTCTTC
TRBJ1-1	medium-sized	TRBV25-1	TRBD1	CASSEYPLGQVTEAFF	TGTGCCAGCAGTGAATATCCCCTTGGACAGGTGACTGAAGCTTTCTTT
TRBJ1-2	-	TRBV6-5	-	CASSLEPSNYGYTF	TGTGCCAGCAGTTTGGAACCTTCTAACTATGGCTACACCTTC
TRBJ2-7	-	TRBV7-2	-	CASSLGANYEQYF	TGTGCCAGCAGCTTAGGGGCCAATTACGAGCAGTACTTC
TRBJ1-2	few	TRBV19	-	CASSIRNTNYGYTF	TGTGCCAGTAGTATACGGAACACAAACTATGGCTACACCTTC
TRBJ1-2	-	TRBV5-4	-	CASSYQGSESGYTF	TGTGCCAGCAGCTACCAGGGTAGTGAGTCTGGCTACACCTTC
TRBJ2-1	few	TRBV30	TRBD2	CAWSFDPGGVQFF	TGTGCCTGGAGTTTCGACCCGGGAGGGGTGCAGTTCTTC
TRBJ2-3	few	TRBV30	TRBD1	CAWRWTGRTDTQYF	TGTGCCTGGAGGTGGACAGGGCGAACAGATACGCAGTATTTT
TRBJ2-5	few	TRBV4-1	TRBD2	CASSQGRAGGRGETQYF	TGCGCCAGCAGCCAAGGCCGGGCGGGGGGGCGCGGGGAGACCCAGTACTTC
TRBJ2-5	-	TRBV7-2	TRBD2	CASSLGGGRDPRAQYF	TGTGCCAGCAGCTTAGGTGGGGGGAGGGACCCGCGGGCCCAGTACTTC
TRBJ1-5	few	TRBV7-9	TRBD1	CASSSQDRSNQPQHF	TGTGCCAGCAGCTCTCAGGACAGGAGCAATCAGCCCCAGCATTTT
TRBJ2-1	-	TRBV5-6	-	CASSLGGGAYNEQFF	TGTGCCAGCAGCTTGGGCGGGGGCGCCTACAATGAGCAGTTCTTC
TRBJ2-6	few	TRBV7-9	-	CASSLWGAGANVLTF	TGTGCCAGCAGCTTATGGGGGGCGGGGGCCAACGTCCTGACTTTC
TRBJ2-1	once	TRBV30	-	CAWNQRVFYNEQFF	TGTGCCTGGAATCAGCGGGTATTCTACAATGAGCAGTTCTTC
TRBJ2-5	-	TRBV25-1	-	CASPEVETQYF	TGTGCCTCCCCGGAGGTGGAGACCCAGTACTTC
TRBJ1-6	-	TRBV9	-	CASSVALLRYNSPLHF	TGTGCCAGCAGCGTAGCGCTCCTCCGATATAATTCACCCCTCCACTTT